The 16 T cell receptor beta chains in this list originate from one sample, sequenced in a study of CD8+CD57+ T cells in acquired aplastic anemia. Genomic DNA provided the template from which TCR beta VDJ and CDR3 profiles were obtained. TCRdb itself ran the reads through MiXCR, one entry per CDR3 protein. The data show roughly 300,000 distinct CDR3 sequences, approximately 55% seen once. The sequencing sample was made of sorted CD4+, CD8+, or CD8+CD57+ T cells (not recorded which) from PBMCs. Source of these receptors: a human donor with severe aplastic anemia or a healthy control (not recorded which).

The V gene is TRBV7-9, the J gene TRBJ1-6; no reliable D call. CDR1 and CDR2 (germline): SEHNR, FQNEAQ (reference sequence). This CDR3 spans 14 amino acids. Trimming stripped 1 base from V and 7 bases from J, with 8 bases between. The CDR3 bases are TGTGCCAGCAGCTTAGGAGGGATCAATTCACCCCTCCACTTT. Residues: CASSLGGINSPLHF. The full variable domain, with the rest looked up from reference TRBV7-9 and TRBJ1-6, is DTGVSQNPRHKITKRGQNVTFRCDPISEHNRLYWYRQTLGQGPEFLTYFQNEAQLEKSRLLSDRFSAERPKGSFSTLEIQRTEQGDSAMYLCASSLGGINSPLHFGNGTRLTVT.

This clonotype was recorded only once. This chain connects TRBV24-1 to TRBJ2-2; D is ambiguous. V shed 4 bases and J shed 2 bases, with 4 bases lying between them. Germline-derived CDR1 and CDR2 are KGHDR and SFDVKD. The CDR3 sequence is 13 residues long. In nucleotides, the CDR3 is TGTGCCACCAGTGAAACCAACACCGGGGAGCTGTTTTTT. Translated, it gives CATSETNTGELFF.

The sample holds many counts of this clonotype. CDR3 loop: CASSVAPNEQFF. As DNA, the CDR3 is TGCGCCAGCAGCGTCGCCCCCAATGAGCAGTTCTTC. The chain couples TRBV4-1 to TRBJ2-1; D unclear. This CDR3 region has 12 residues. The germline V gene encodes CDR1 MGHRA and CDR2 YSYEKL. The V gene lost 5 bases and the J gene lost 6 bases, with 8 bases spanning the gap.

As regards this clonotype: Relative to the germline gene, one junction end is altered; a read error may explain this. The rearrangement joins TRBV10-3 to TRBJ2-7; D may be TRBD2 (5 bases). CDR3 length: 12 residues. Germline loops: CDR1 ENHRY, CDR2 SYGVKD. The CDR3 bases are TGTGCCAGCAGTTACGAGGGCTACGAGCAGTACTTC. Amino acid sequence: CASSYEGYEQYF.

This clonotype appeared once. The chain has TRBV10-3 and TRBJ1-6; 9 positions match TRBD1. CDR1 ENHRY and CDR2 SYGVKD come from the germline V gene. V was pared by 4 bases and J by 10 bases, with 8 bases of the junction left unmatched. The CDR3 has 15 amino acids. This CDR3 reads CAISGLGQGYSPLHF. Written as DNA, the CDR3 is TGTGCCATCAGTGGGCTGGGACAGGGCTACTCACCCCTCCACTTT.

Ten or more counts support this clonotype. In DNA, the CDR3 is TGTGCCATCACCGACTCCGTGATTGCTGGGGCCAACGTCCTGACTTTC. Amino acid sequence: CAITDSVIAGANVLTF. This chain joins TRBV10-3 and TRBJ2-6; D not certain. CDR3 size: 16 residues. V was pared by 7 bases and J by 2 bases, with 15 bases between. Germline CDR1 is ENHRY and CDR2 is SYGVKD.

V gene TRBV15 combines with J gene TRBJ1-1; no clear D gene. Trimming pared 1 base from V and 7 bases from J, leaving 13 bases between. The CDR3 contains 14 residues. The V gene's germline CDR1 is LNHNV and CDR2 YYDKDF (reference sequence). The CDR3 here is CATSRVGGGGEAFF. CDR3 DNA: TGTGCCACCAGCAGAGTAGGCGGAGGCGGTGAAGCTTTCTTT.

This sequence joins TRBV7-9 and TRBJ2-1; either TRBD1 or TRBD2 may fit D (6 bases each). The V end lost 5 bases, the J end lost 9 bases, and 20 bases lay between the germline ends. The germline CDR1 and CDR2 sequences are SEHNR and FQNEAQ (reference sequence). The CDR3 has 15 residues. As DNA, the CDR3 is TGTGCCAGCAGCCCCATGGGAGATGGGGGGCGTGAGCAGTTCTTC. It yields the protein CASSPMGDGGREQFF.

V gene TRBV2 combines with J gene TRBJ1-6, with D maybe TRBD1 (5 bases). Germline V gene data show CDR1 as SNHLY and CDR2 as FYNNEI. V was shortened by 3 bases and J by 9 bases, with 12 bases between the two germline ends. The CDR3 length is 14 residues. CDR3 sequence (DNA): TGTGCCAGCAGTGAGGCCGGGGGAGGTTCACCCCTCCACTTT. It is translated as CASSEAGGGSPLHF.

The genes are TRBV15 and TRBJ1-1; D gene unclear. V lost 0 bases, J lost 6 bases, and 5 bases lay in between. The CDR3 covers 12 residues. Per germline, CDR1 LNHNV and CDR2 YYDKDF (reference sequence). The CDR3 DNA is TGTGCCACCAGCAGAGACTTTGCTGAAGCTTTCTTT. This translates into CATSRDFAEAFF.

The chain couples TRBV7-3 to TRBJ2-1, with 7 nucleotides matching TRBD2. Unmatched junction bases numbered 12, after V lost 3 bases and J lost 7 bases. The CDR3 is 16 amino acids. Per the germline V gene, CDR1 is SGHTA and CDR2 is FQGTGA. DNA of the CDR3: TGTGCCAGCAGCTTCTATATAGGCGGGAGAGAAAATGAGCAGTTCTTC. It encodes CASSFYIGGRENEQFF.

With respect to this clonotype: Sequence at one end of the junction differs from germline and may be a read error. V gene TRBV5-1 combines with J gene TRBJ1-4; TRBD1 might be the D (5 bases). CDR1 is SGHRS and CDR2 is YFSETQ in the germline V gene. This CDR3 contains 15 residues. The CDR3 loop reads CASSLLGLKNEELFF. The CDR3, as DNA: TGCGCCAGCAGCTTGTTGGGACTGAAAAATGAAGAACTGTTTTTT.

The chain combines TRBV18 with TRBJ1-2; TRBD1 might be the D (5 bases). CDR1 is KGHSH, CDR2 LQKENI, per germline. This CDR3 has 12 residues. V gave up 3 bases and J gave up 7 bases, with 9 bases separating them. CDR3 residues: CASSPSGGGYTF. CDR3 bases: TGTGCCAGCTCACCTTCGGGGGGTGGCTACACCTTC.

The chain has TRBV15 and TRBJ1-1; no reliable D call. Trimming left V 4 bases short and J 0 bases short, with 15 bases between. This CDR3 spans 16 amino acids. Germline CDR1 LNHNV, CDR2 YYDKDF (reference sequence). CDR3 protein: CATSNLFRQMNTEAFF. The CDR3 DNA sequence: TGTGCCACCAGCAACCTCTTTAGGCAGATGAACACTGAAGCTTTCTTT.

Points on this clonotype: Compared with germline, one end of the junction differs, possibly owing to a read error. This chain links TRBV7-9 with TRBJ2-1; D possibly corresponds to TRBD2 (6 bases). The CDR3 loop spans 13 amino acids. In germline, CDR1 is SEHNR, CDR2 FQNEAQ (reference sequence). The CDR3 sequence is CASSEARGNERFF. The CDR3 bases are TGTGCCAGCAGTGAAGCGCGGGGAAATGAGCGGTTCTTC. The variable domain in full, with the rest retrieved from reference TRBV7-9 and TRBJ2-1, is DTGVSQNPRHKITKRGQNVTFRCDPISEHNRLYWYRQTLGQGPEFLTYFQNEAQLEKSRLLSDRFSAERPKGSFSTLEIQRTEQGDSAMYLCASSEARGNERFFGPGTRLTVL.

There are many counts of this clonotype. The gene calls are TRBV19 and TRBJ1-6; perhaps TRBD1 as D (6 bases). This CDR3 is built from 13 residues. The V end was cut by 5 bases, the J end by 10 bases, with 12 bases between. Germline V gene lookup returns CDR1 LNHDA and CDR2 SQIVND (reference sequence). CDR3 sequence reads: CASSPIQGSPLHF. The CDR3 DNA sequence: TGTGCCAGTAGTCCTATACAGGGATCACCCCTCCACTTT.